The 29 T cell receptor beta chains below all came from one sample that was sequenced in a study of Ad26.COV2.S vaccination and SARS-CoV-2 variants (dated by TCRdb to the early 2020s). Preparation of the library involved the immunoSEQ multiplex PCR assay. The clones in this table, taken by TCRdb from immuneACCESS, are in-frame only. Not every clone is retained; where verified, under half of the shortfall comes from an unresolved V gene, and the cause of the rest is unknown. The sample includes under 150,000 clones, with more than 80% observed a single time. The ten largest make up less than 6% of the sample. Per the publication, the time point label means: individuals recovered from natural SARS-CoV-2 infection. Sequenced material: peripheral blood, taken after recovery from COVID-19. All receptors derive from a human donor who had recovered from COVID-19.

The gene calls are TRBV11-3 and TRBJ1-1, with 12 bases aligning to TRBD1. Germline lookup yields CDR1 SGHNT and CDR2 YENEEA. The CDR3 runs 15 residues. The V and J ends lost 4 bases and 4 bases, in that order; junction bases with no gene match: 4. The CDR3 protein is CASSSGTGGFTEAFF. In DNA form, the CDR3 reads TGTGCCAGCAGCTCGGGGACAGGGGGCTTCACTGAAGCTTTCTTT.

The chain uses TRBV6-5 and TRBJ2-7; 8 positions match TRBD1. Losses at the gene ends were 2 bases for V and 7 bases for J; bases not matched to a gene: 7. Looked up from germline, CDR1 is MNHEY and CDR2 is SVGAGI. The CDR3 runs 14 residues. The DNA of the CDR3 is TGTGCCAGCAGTTACAACAGGGGGACAGGTGAGCAGTACTTC. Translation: CASSYNRGTGEQYF.

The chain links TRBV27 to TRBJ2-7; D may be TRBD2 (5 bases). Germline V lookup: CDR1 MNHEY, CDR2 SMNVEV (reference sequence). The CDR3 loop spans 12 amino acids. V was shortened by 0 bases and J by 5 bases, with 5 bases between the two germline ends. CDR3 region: CASSLSGDEQYF. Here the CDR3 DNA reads TGTGCCAGCAGTTTATCGGGAGACGAGCAGTACTTC.

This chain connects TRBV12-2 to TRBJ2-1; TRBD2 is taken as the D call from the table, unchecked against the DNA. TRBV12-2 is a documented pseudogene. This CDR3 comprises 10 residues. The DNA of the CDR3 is TGTGCAAGTCCGGGTCGTGAGGAGTTCTTC. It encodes CASPGREEFF.

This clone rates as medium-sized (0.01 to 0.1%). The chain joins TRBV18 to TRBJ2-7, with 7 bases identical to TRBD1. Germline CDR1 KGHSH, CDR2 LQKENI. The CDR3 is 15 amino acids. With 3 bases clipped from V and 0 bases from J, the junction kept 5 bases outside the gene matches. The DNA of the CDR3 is TGTGCCAGCTCACCGGGACAGATAAACTCCTACGAGCAGTACTTC. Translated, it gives CASSPGQINSYEQYF. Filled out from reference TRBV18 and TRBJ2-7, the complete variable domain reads NAGVMQNPRHLVRRRGQEARLRCSPMKGHSHVYWYRQLPEEGLKFMVYLQKENIIDESGMPKERFSAEFPKEGPSILRIQQVVRGDSAAYFCASSPGQINSYEQYFGPGTRLTVT.

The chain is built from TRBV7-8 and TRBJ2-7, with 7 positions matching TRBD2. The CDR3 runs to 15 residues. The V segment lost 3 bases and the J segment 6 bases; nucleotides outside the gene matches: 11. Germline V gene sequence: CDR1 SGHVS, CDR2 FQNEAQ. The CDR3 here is CASSFYDWEGGEQYF. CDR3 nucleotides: TGTGCCAGCAGCTTCTACGACTGGGAGGGAGGCGAGCAGTACTTC.

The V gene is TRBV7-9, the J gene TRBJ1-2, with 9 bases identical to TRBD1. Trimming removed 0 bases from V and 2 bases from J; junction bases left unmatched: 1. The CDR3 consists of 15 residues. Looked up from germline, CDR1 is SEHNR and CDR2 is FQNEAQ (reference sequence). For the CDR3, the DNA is TGTGCCAGCAGCTTAGCCGGGACAGGGAACTATGGCTACACCTTC. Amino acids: CASSLAGTGNYGYTF.

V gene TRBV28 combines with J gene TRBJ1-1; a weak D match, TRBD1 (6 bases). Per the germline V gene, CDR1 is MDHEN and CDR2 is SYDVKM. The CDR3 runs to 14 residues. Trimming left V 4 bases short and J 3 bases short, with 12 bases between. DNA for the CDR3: TGTGCCAGCAGTTCGGGGGGCGGGCACACTGAAGCTTTCTTT. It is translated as CASSSGGGHTEAFF.

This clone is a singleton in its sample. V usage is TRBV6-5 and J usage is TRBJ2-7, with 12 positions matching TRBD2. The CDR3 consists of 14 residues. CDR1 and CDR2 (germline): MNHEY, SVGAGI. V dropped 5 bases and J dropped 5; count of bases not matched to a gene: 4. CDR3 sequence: CASSTSGGINEQYF. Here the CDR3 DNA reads TGTGCCAGCAGTACTAGCGGGGGGATCAACGAGCAGTACTTC.

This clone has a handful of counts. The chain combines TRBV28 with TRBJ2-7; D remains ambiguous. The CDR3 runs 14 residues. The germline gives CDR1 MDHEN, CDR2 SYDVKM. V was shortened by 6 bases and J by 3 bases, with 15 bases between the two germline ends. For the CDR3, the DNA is TGTGCCAGCAGACCCTACACAGTGAACTACGAGCAGTACTTC. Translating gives CASRPYTVNYEQYF.

The CDR3 reads CASSYRGVYETQYF. CDR3 in DNA: TGTGCCAGCAGTTACAGGGGGGTATACGAGACCCAGTACTTC. The chain combines TRBV2 with TRBJ2-5, with 8 bases aligning to TRBD1. The J segment lost 5 bases and the V segment lost 5 bases, leaving 7 bases of the junction unmatched. This CDR3 contains 14 residues. Germline V gives CDR1 SNHLY, CDR2 FYNNEI.

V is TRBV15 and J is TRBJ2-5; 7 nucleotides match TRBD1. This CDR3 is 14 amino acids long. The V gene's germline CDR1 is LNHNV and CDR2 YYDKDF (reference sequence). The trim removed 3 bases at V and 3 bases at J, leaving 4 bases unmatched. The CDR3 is CATSRATGKETQYF. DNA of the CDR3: TGTGCCACCAGCAGGGCGACAGGGAAAGAGACCCAGTACTTC.

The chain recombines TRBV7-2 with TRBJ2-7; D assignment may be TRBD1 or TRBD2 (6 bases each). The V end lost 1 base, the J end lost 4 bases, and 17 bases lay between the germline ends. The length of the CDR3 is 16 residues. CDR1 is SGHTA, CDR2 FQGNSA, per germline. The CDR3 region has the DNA TGTGCCAGCAGCTTAGTGTGGGAGGCAGACAGGTACGAGCAGTACTTC. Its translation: CASSLVWEADRYEQYF.

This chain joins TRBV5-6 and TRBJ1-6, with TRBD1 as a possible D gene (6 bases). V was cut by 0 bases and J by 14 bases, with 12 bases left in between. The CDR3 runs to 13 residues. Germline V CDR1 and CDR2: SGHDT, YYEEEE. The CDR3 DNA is TGTGCCAGCAGCTTGGAACAGGGCTGGACCCTCCACTTT. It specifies CASSLEQGWTLHF.

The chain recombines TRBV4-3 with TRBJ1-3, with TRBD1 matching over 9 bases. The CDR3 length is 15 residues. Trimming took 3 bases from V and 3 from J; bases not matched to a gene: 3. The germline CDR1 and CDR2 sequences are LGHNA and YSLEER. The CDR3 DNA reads TGCGCCAGCAGCCACTCGACAGGGGGTGGAAACACCATATATTTT. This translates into CASSHSTGGGNTIYF.

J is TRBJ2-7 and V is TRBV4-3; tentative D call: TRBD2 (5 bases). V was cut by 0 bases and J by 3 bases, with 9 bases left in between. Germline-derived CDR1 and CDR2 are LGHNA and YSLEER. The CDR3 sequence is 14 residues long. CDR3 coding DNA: TGCGCCAGCAGCCAAGAATACGGGGACTACGAGCAGTACTTC. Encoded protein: CASSQEYGDYEQYF.

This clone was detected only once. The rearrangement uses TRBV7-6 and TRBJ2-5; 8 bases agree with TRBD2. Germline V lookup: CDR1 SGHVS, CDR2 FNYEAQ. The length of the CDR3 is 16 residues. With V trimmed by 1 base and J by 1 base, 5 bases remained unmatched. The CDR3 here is CASSLVERGLQETQYF. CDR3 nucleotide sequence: TGTGCCAGCAGCTTAGTGGAGCGGGGGCTCCAAGAGACCCAGTACTTC.

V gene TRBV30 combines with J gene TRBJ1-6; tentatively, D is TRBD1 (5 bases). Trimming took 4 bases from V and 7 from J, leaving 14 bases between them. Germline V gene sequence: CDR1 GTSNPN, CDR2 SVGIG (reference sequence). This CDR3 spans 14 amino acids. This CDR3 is CAWNPGTDNSPLHF. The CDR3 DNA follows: TGTGCCTGGAATCCCGGGACGGACAATTCACCCCTCCACTTT.

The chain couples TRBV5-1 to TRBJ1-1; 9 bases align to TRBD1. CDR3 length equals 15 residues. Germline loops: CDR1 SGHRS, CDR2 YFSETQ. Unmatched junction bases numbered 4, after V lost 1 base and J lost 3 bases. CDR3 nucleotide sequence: TGCGCCAGCAGCTTGCCGGGACAGGGCGACACTGAAGCTTTCTTT. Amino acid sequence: CASSLPGQGDTEAFF.

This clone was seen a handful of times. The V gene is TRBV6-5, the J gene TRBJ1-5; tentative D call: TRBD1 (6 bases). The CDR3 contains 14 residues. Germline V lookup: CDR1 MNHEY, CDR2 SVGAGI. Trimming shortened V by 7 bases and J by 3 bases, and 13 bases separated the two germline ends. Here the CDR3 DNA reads TGTGCCAGCATGTACGGACAGATCAATCAGCCCCAGCATTTT. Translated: CASMYGQINQPQHF.

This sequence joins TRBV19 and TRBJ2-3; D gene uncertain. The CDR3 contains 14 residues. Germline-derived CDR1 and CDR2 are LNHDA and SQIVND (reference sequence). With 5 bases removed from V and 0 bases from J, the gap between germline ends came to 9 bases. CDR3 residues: CASSLTASTDTQYF. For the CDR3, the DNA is TGTGCCAGTAGTTTAACGGCTAGCACAGATACGCAGTATTTT.

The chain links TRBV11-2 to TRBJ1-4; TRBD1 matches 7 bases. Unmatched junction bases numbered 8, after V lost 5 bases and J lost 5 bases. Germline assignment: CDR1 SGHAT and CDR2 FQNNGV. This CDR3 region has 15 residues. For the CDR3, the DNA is TGTGCCAGCAGCCTTACCGGGACAGTCAATGAAAAACTGTTTTTT. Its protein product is CASSLTGTVNEKLFF. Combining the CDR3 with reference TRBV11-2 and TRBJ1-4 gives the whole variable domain EAGVAQSPRYKIIEKRQSVAFWCNPISGHATLYWYQQILGQGPKLLIQFQNNGVVDDSQLPKDRFSAERLKGVDSTLKIQPAKLEDSAVYLCASSLTGTVNEKLFFGSGTQLSVL.

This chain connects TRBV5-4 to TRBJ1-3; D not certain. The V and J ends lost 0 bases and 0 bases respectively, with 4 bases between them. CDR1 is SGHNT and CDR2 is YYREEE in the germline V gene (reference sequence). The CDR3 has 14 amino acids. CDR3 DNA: TGTGCCAGCAGCTTGGGGCTCTCTGGAAACACCATATATTTT. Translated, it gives CASSLGLSGNTIYF.

CDR3 region: CSVGGTASSYNEQFF. DNA of the CDR3: TGCAGCGTTGGCGGGACAGCCTCTTCCTACAATGAGCAGTTCTTC. This rearrangement joins TRBV29-1 to TRBJ2-1; maybe TRBD1 (7 bases). V was cut by 4 bases and J by 1 base, with 14 bases left in between. Germline V gene data show CDR1 as SQVTM and CDR2 as ANQGSEA. The CDR3 has 15 amino acids.

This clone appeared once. The CDR3: CASSSQGVRTDTQYF. The DNA of the CDR3 is TGTGCCAGCAGTTCACAGGGAGTACGAACAGATACGCAGTATTTT. V and J are TRBV27 and TRBJ2-3, with a possible D match to TRBD1 (6 bases). Trimming took off 4 bases at V and 3 bases at J, with 14 bases between the two ends. Germline lookup yields CDR1 MNHEY and CDR2 SMNVEV (reference sequence). The CDR3 consists of 15 residues.

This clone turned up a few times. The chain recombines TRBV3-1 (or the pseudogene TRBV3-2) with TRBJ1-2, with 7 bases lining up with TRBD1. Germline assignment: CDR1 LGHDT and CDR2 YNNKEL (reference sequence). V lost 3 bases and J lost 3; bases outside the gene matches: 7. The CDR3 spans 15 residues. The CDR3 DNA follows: TGTGCCAGCAGCCACCTCGGGACAGACTACTATGGCTACACCTTC. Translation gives CASSHLGTDYYGYTF.

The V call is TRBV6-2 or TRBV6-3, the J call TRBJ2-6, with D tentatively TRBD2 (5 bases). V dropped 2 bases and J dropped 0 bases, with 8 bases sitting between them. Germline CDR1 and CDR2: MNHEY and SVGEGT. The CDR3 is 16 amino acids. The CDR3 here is CASSYDGDSGANVLTF. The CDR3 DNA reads TGTGCCAGCAGTTACGACGGGGACTCTGGGGCCAACGTCCTGACTTTC.

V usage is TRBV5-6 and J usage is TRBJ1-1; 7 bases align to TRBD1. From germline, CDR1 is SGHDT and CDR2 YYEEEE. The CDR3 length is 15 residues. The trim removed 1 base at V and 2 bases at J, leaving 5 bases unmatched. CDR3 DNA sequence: TGTGCCAGCAGCTTGTTTACAGGGGTTAACACTGAAGCTTTCTTT. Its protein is CASSLFTGVNTEAFF.

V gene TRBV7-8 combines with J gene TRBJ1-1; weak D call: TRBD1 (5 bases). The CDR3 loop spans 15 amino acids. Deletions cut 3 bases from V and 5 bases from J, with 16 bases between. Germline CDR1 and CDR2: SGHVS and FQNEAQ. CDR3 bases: TGTGCCAGCAGCTTGGGGGACGTTACGGGGACTGAAGCTTTCTTT. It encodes CASSLGDVTGTEAFF.